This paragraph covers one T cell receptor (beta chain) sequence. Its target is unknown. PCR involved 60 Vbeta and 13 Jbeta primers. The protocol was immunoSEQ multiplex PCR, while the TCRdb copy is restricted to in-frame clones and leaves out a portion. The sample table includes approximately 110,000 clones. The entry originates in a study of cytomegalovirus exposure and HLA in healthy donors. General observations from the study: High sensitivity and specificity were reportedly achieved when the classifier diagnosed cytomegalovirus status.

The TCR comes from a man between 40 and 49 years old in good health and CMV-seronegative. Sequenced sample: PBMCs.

CDR3 residues: CASSQNPGTSGREETQYF. The CDR3 DNA is TGCGCCAGCAGCCAGAACCCAGGGACTAGCGGGAGGGAAGAGACCCAGTACTTC. The chain couples TRBV4-3 to TRBJ2-5; 16 nucleotides align to TRBD2. V lost 3 bases to trimming and J lost 3 bases; unmatched junction nucleotides: 7. This CDR3 is built from 18 residues. Germline CDR1 LGHNA, CDR2 YSLEER.